This is a list of T cell receptor beta chains from one sample in a study of human T cells and chemical hapten exposure. TCRdb re-analysed the RACE reads in MiXCR, keeping a single row per CDR3 protein. The table records 79,000 or so distinct CDR3 sequences, about 9.4% of them present only once. The material was whole blood, obtained in connection with sensitization to the hapten diphenylcyclopropenone (DPC). These TCRs come from a woman in her 50s with alopecia areata. Some clones in this sample may be carry-over from other donors' samples. CDR3s include the opening cysteine and the closing phenylalanine or tryptophan. D genes are given only for firm matches. Clone size is given for some rows only: seen once, a few or many times, or a class if the clone is expanded.

v_gene	j_gene	d_gene	abundance	CDR3nt	CDR3aa
TRBV6-5	TRBJ2-3	-	few	TGTGCCAGCAGAACGGGGCGAGGTAGCACAGATACGCAGTATTTT	CASRTGRGSTDTQYF
TRBV3-1	TRBJ2-1	-	few	TGTGCCAGCAGCCAGAAATACTCCTACAATGAGCAGTTCTTC	CASSQKYSYNEQFF
TRBV6-2/TRBV6-3	TRBJ2-1	TRBD2	-	TGTGCCAGCACCCCCGGACTGCGGGAGGGCCGAAATGAGCAGTTCTTC	CASTPGLREGRNEQFF
TRBV20-1	TRBJ1-2	-	-	TGCAGTGCTAGAGAGGTGGTTAACTATGGCTACACCTTC	CSAREVVNYGYTF
TRBV7-2	TRBJ2-5	-	few	TGTGCCAGCAGCTTATCGACGGGACCCCAAGAGACCCAGTACTTC	CASSLSTGPQETQYF
TRBV6-6	TRBJ2-1	-	-	TGTGCCAGCAGTTACCCCAAGAAGGAGCAGTTCTTC	CASSYPKKEQFF
TRBV12-3/TRBV12-4	TRBJ1-1	TRBD1	-	TGTGCCAGCAGTCAGGGGGCCTGGACTGAAGCTTTCTTT	CASSQGAWTEAFF
TRBV18	TRBJ2-6	TRBD1	few	TGTGCCAGCTCACGACAGGGTCCCCGCTCTGGGGCCAACGTCCTGACTTTC	CASSRQGPRSGANVLTF
TRBV20-1	TRBJ2-7	TRBD2	few	TGCAGTGCTAGGGTTACTAGCGGGGGCGACTACGAGCAGTACTTC	CSARVTSGGDYEQYF
TRBV3-1	TRBJ2-7	-	-	TGTGCCAGCAGCCAGGCGGCTTCCTACGAGCAGTACTTC	CASSQAASYEQYF
TRBV29-1	TRBJ2-7	-	-	TGCAGCGTTGGGGGATTACGCGAGCAGTACTTC	CSVGGLREQYF
TRBV11-2	TRBJ2-7	-	many	TGTGCCAGCAGCTTAGGAATAGGGGGAAAGATGTACGAGCAGTACTTC	CASSLGIGGKMYEQYF
TRBV6-5	TRBJ2-7	-	few	TGTGCCAGCAGACCCCTGGGTACCTACGAGCAGTACTTC	CASRPLGTYEQYF
TRBV3-1	TRBJ2-7	-	-	TGTGCCAGCAGCAACCCCCGGGGGCCAGGGACCTACGAGCAGTACTTC	CASSNPRGPGTYEQYF
TRBV12-3/TRBV12-4	TRBJ2-5	-	few	TGTGCCAGCAGTCGGGGCTCCCCTGGGACCCAGTACTTC	CASSRGSPGTQYF
TRBV29-1	TRBJ1-3	-	-	TGCAGCGTTGCACAGAGCTCTGGAAACACCATATATTTT	CSVAQSSGNTIYF
TRBV11-2	TRBJ1-1	-	many	TGTGCCAGCAGCACCCCCGGGGCCACTGAAGCTTTCTTT	CASSTPGATEAFF
TRBV12-3/TRBV12-4	TRBJ2-7	TRBD1	many	TGTGCCAGCAGCCTAGCCGGGACAGGACTCGAGCAGTACTTC	CASSLAGTGLEQYF
TRBV6-1	TRBJ1-2	-	-	TGTGCCGGACGACAGTCCTCCTATGGCTACACCTTC	CAGRQSSYGYTF
TRBV6-6	TRBJ1-5	-	-	TGTGCCAGCAGTCGCGACGGTAGCAATCAGCCCCAGCATTTT	CASSRDGSNQPQHF
TRBV7-9	TRBJ2-1	-	many	TGTGCCAGCAGCCCCCGGGACTTCCTATACAATGAGCAGTTCTTC	CASSPRDFLYNEQFF
TRBV11-3	TRBJ2-5	-	many	TGTGCCAGCAGCTTATTGAAAGAGACCCAGTACTTC	CASSLLKETQYF
TRBV28	TRBJ1-4	TRBD1	-	TGTGCCAGCAGTTTGGGGACAGGAAATTTACCTAATGAAAAACTGTTTTTT	CASSLGTGNLPNEKLFF
TRBV5-4	TRBJ2-5	-	few	TGTGCCAGTCGAGGAGGTACCCAAGAGACCCAGTACTTC	CASRGGTQETQYF
TRBV6-2/TRBV6-3	TRBJ2-7	-	many	TGTGCCAGCAGTTACAAATCCGGCGGCTACGAGCAGTACTTC	CASSYKSGGYEQYF
TRBV5-7	TRBJ2-1	TRBD2	-	TGTGCCAGCACGGCGGGCCCTAGCGGGAGGAAGTGGGATGAGCAGTTCTTC	CASTAGPSGRKWDEQFF
TRBV3-1	TRBJ2-3	TRBD2	few	TGTGCCAGTCAGGAGGGGACTAGACCGTATTTT	CASQEGTRPYF